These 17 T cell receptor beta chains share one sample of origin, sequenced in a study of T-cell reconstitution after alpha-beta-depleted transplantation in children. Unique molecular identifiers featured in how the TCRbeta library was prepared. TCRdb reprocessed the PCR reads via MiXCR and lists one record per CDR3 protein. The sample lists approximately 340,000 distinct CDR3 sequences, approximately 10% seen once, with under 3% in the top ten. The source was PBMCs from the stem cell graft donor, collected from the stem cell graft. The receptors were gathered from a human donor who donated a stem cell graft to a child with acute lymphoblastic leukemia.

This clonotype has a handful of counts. CDR3 protein: CASSFIVLGLGKRDSYEQYF. The CDR3 DNA reads TGTGCCAGCAGTTTTATAGTGTTGGGCTTGGGCAAAAGAGATTCCTACGAGCAGTACTTC. The chain employs TRBV12-3 or TRBV12-4 and TRBJ2-7; no reliable D call. Trimming took 3 bases from V and 1 from J, leaving 28 bases between them. This CDR3 is built from 20 residues.

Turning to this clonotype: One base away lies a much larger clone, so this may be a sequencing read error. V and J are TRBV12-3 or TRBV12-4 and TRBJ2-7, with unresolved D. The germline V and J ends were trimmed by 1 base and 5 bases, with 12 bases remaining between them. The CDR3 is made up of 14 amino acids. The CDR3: CASSLVMARNEQYF. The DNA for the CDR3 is TGTGCCAGCAGTTTAGTAATGGCACGCAACGAGCAGTACTTC.

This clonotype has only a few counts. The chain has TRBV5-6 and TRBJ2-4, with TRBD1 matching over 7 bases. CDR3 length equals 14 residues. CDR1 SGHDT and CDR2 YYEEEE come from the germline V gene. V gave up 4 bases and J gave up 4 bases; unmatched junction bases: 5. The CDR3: CASSQTGLKNIQYF. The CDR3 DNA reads TGTGCCAGCAGCCAGACAGGGCTGAAAAACATTCAGTACTTC.

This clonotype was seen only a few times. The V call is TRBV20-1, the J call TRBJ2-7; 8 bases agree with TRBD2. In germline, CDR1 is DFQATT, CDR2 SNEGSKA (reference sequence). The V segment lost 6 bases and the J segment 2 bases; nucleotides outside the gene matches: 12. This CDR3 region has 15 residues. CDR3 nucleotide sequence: TGCAGTGCCGCAGCCGGCGGGAGGAACGCCTACGAGCAGTACTTC. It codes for CSAAAGGRNAYEQYF.

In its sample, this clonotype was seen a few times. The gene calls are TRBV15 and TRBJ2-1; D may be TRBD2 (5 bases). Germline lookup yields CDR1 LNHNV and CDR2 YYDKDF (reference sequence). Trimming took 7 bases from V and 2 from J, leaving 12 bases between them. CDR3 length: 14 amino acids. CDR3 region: CATTQDYAYNEQFF. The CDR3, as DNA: TGTGCCACCACCCAAGACTATGCCTACAATGAGCAGTTCTTC.

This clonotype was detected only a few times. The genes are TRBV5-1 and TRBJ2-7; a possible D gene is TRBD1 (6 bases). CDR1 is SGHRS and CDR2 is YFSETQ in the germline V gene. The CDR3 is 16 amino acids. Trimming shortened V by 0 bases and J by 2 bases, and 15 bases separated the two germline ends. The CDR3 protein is CASSLGPGTGTYEQYF. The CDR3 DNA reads TGCGCCAGCAGCTTGGGGCCAGGCACAGGGACCTACGAGCAGTACTTC. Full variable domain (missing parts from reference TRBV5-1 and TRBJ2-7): KAGVTQTPRYLIKTRGQQVTLSCSPISGHRSVSWYQQTPGQGLQFLFEYFSETQRNKGNFPGRFSGRQFSNSRSEMNVSTLELGDSALYLCASSLGPGTGTYEQYFGPGTRLTVT.

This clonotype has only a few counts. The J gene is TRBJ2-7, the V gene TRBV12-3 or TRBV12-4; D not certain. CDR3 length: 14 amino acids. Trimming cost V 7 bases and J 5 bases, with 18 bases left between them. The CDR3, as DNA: TGTGCCAGCACCGCACGAAGGTTACGGAACGAGCAGTACTTC. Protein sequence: CASTARRLRNEQYF.

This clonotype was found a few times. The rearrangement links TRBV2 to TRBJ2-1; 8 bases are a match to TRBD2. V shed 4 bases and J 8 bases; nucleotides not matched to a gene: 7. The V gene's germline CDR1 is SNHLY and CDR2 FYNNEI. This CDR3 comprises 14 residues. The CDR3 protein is CASSAGGRIYEQFF. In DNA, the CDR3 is TGTGCCAGCAGTGCGGGCGGGAGGATCTATGAGCAGTTCTTC. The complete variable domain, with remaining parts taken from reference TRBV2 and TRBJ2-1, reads EPEVTQTPSHQVTQMGQEVILRCVPISNHLYFYWYRQILGQKVEFLVSFYNNEISEKSEIFDDQFSVERPDGSNFTLKIRSTKLEDSAMYFCASSAGGRIYEQFFGPGTRLTVL.

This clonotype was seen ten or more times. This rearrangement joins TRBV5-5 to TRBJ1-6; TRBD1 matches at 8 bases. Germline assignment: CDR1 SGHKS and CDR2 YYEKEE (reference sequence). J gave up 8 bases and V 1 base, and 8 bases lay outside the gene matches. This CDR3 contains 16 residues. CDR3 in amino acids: CASSLTDRVLYSPLHF. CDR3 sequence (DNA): TGTGCCAGCAGCTTGACGGACAGGGTTCTGTATTCACCCCTCCACTTT.

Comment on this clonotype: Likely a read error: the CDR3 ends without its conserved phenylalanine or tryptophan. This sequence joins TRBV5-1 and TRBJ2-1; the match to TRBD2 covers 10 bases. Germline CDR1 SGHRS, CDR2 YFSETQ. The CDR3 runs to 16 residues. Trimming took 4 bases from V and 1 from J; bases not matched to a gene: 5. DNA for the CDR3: TGCGCCAGCAGCGTTGGGACTAGCGTGTCCTACAATGAGCAGTTCTCC. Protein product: CASSVGTSVSYNEQFS.

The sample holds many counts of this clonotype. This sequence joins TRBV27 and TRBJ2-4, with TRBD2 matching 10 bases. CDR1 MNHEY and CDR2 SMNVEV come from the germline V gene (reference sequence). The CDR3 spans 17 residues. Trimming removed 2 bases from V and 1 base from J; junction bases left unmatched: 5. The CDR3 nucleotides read TGTGCCAGCAGTTTAATCGGACTAGCGGCCGCCAAAAACATTCAGTACTTC. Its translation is CASSLIGLAAAKNIQYF.

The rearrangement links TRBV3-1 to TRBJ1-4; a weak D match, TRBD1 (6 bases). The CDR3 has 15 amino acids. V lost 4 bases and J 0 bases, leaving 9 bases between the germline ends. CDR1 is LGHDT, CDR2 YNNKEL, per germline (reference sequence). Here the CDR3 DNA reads TGTGCCAGCAGCCTTTACAGGGCAACTAATGAAAAACTGTTTTTT. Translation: CASSLYRATNEKLFF.

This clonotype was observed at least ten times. DNA of the CDR3: TGTGCCATCAGTGTGGACTCCACAGATACGCAGTATTTT. Encoded protein: CAISVDSTDTQYF. The J gene is TRBJ2-3, the V gene TRBV10-3, with TRBD2 as a possible D gene (5 bases). The CDR3 covers 13 residues. CDR1 is ENHRY, CDR2 SYGVKD, per germline. The V end lost 4 bases, the J end lost 2 bases, and 7 bases lay between the germline ends.

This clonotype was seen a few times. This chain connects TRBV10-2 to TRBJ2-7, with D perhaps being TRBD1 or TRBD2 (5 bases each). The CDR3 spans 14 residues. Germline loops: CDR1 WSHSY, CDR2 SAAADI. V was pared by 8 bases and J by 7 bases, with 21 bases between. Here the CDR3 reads CASGLNGGEGEQYF. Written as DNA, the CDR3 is TGCGCCAGCGGTCTGAACGGCGGAGAGGGGGAGCAGTACTTC.

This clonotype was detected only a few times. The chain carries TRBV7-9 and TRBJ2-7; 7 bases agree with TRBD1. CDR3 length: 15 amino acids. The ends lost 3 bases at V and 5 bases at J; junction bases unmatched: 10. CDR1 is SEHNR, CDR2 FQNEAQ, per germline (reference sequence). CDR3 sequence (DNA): TGTGCCAGCAGCTTCTCCGCAGGGGGACGGAACGAGCAGTACTTC. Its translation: CASSFSAGGRNEQYF.

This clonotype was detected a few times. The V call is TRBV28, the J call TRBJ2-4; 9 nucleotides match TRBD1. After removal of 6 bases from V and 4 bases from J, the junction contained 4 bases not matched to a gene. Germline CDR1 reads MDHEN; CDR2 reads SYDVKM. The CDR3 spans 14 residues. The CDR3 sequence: CASRPDRGKNIQYF. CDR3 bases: TGTGCCAGCAGACCGGACAGGGGTAAAAACATTCAGTACTTC.

CDR3 sequence reads: CASSQGIAPNREQYF. The CDR3 DNA sequence: TGTGCCAGCAGCCAAGGGATAGCGCCAAATCGGGAGCAGTACTTC. J is TRBJ2-7 and V is TRBV3-1; weak D call: TRBD2 (5 bases). Germline CDR1 and CDR2: LGHDT and YNNKEL (reference sequence). V lost 1 base to trimming and J lost 7 bases, with 17 bases between them. The CDR3 consists of 15 residues.